These T cell receptor beta chains were read from a single sample in a study of immune characterization of retroperitoneal liposarcoma. TCRdb re-analysed the PCR reads in MiXCR, keeping a single row per CDR3 protein. Among 8,500 to 11,000 distinct CDR3 sequences listed, about 27% were seen once. Sequencing used tumor tissue. These receptors were collected from a female donor with retroperitoneal liposarcoma. CDR3s include the opening cysteine and the closing phenylalanine or tryptophan. The D gene is left open where the match is weak. Not all rows give a size; the values are once, few, many and, for expanded clones, a class.

15,NA,NA,TRBJ2-1,TRBV6-6,TGTGCCAGCAGTTACAGAGGGCGACGAGAAGAGACCCAGTTCTTC,CASSYRGRREETQFF
18,TRBD2,medium-sized,TRBJ2-3,TRBV7-2,TGTGCCAGCAGCTCCACAGCGGGGGGGCGGTATTGGACAGATACGCAGTATTTT,CASSSTAGGRYWTDTQYF
16,TRBD1,NA,TRBJ2-3,TRBV6-1,TGTGCCAGCAGTAGGTCCGGGACAGGGGTCTCTGAGACGCAGTATTTT,CASSRSGTGVSETQYF
13,NA,few,TRBJ1-1,TRBV28,TGTGCCAGCAGAATCGGAGCGAACACTGAAGCTTTCTTT,CASRIGANTEAFF
16,TRBD2,NA,TRBJ2-5,TRBV27,TGTGCCAGCAGTTCGCCGACTAGCGGGTCCCAAGAGACCCAGTACTTC,CASSSPTSGSQETQYF
15,TRBD1,few,TRBJ1-1,TRBV11-2,TGTGCCAGCAGCAAGCGGACAGGGGGCGCTTTCGTAGGTTTCTTT,CASSKRTGGAFVGFF
15,NA,medium-sized,TRBJ2-1,TRBV7-8,TGTGCCAGCAGCTTAGCTCCCACAGGTACCTACGAGCAGTTCTTC,CASSLAPTGTYEQFF
15,TRBD2,few,TRBJ2-2,TRBV6-1,TGTGCCAGCAGTGGTTTTGACGGGGGGACCGGGGAGCTGTTTTTT,CASSGFDGGTGELFF
16,TRBD2,many,TRBJ2-5,TRBV11-2,TGTGCCAGCAGCTTTGCAGTGCGGGGGGGCCGGGAGACCCAGTACTTC,CASSFAVRGGRETQYF
13,TRBD2,NA,TRBJ2-1,TRBV6-1,TGTGCCAGCCAACTAGCGCGGTACAATGAGCAGTTCTTC,CASQLARYNEQFF
15,TRBD2,many,TRBJ2-1,TRBV11-3,TGTGCCAGCAGCTCACCGGGGGGGCTCACGGGCGAGCAGTTCTTC,CASSSPGGLTGEQFF
14,TRBD2,large,TRBJ2-1,TRBV7-2,TGTGCCAGCAGCTCGCGGGGGGTCTACAATGAGCAGTTCTTC,CASSSRGVYNEQFF
16,TRBD2,many,TRBJ2-7,TRBV7-9,TGTGCCAGCAGCATTTCGCTGACTAGCGGGAGTTACGAGCAGTACTTC,CASSISLTSGSYEQYF
18,TRBD2,medium-sized,TRBJ2-7,TRBV7-9,TGTGCCAGCAGCTCCGCCCCGGGACTAGCGGGAGGGGGAAATGAGCAGTACTTC,CASSSAPGLAGGGNEQYF
12,TRBD1,NA,TRBJ2-7,TRBV6-1,TGTGCCACCGTCGAGGGGGCGTACGAGCAGTACTTC,CATVEGAYEQYF
12,TRBD2,medium-sized,TRBJ2-1,TRBV7-2,TGTGCCAGCAACCCCCCGGGGGGGACCCAGTTCTTC,CASNPPGGTQFF
13,TRBD2,many,TRBJ2-4,TRBV6-1,TGTGCCAGCAGTGAACGCCTAGCGGGATTTCTGTACTTC,CASSERLAGFLYF
16,NA,many,TRBJ2-1,TRBV6-1,TGTGCCAGCAGCTCCCTCGGGATAGAGACCTACAATGAGCAGTTCTTC,CASSSLGIETYNEQFF
16,TRBD2,NA,TRBJ2-1,TRBV11-2,TGTGCCAGCAGCCCGCGGGGGGAGGGCTTCGCGGAGACCCAGTTCTTC,CASSPRGEGFAETQFF
15,TRBD2,few,TRBJ2-7,TRBV7-2,TGTGCCAGCAGCTTAGGGACTAGCGGGGGCAATGAGCAGTACTTC,CASSLGTSGGNEQYF
15,NA,medium-sized,TRBJ2-1,TRBV6-1,TGTGCCAGCAAACTCCTTGGACAGAGAGACTACGAGCAGTTCTTC,CASKLLGQRDYEQFF
18,NA,few,TRBJ2-3,TRBV25-1,TGTGCCAGCAGTGAATGGGGTACGACAGGGACTAGCACAGATACGCAGTATTTT,CASSEWGTTGTSTDTQYF
14,NA,many,TRBJ2-1,TRBV27,TGTGCCAGCAGTCCTAGGGGCTTCTACAATGAGCAGTTCTTC,CASSPRGFYNEQFF
17,TRBD2,NA,TRBJ2-3,TRBV6-6,TGTGCCAGCAGTTACGGGGGACTAGCGGGATTCACAGATACGCAGTATTTT,CASSYGGLAGFTDTQYF
14,NA,NA,TRBJ1-6,TRBV6-2/TRBV6-3,TGTGCCAGCAGTTACCCGGGGGATAATTCACCCCTCCACTTT,CASSYPGDNSPLHF
14,NA,many,TRBJ2-7,TRBV10-3,TGTGCCAGCAGAGCACAGGGCGCCCTATACGAGCAGTACTTC,CASRAQGALYEQYF
18,TRBD2,many,TRBJ2-7,TRBV12-3/TRBV12-4,TGTGCCAGCAGTTTAGAGGCTTGGACTAGCGGGAGGGCCAATGAGCAGTACTTC,CASSLEAWTSGRANEQYF
15,TRBD2,few,TRBJ2-1,TRBV6-1,TGTGCCAGCAGTGAATTTGTCGGGAGGGGAAATGAGCAGTTCTTC,CASSEFVGRGNEQFF
15,NA,NA,TRBJ2-1,TRBV12-3/TRBV12-4,TGTGCCAGCAGTCCCACTACTGGCTCCTACAATGAGCAGTTCTTC,CASSPTTGSYNEQFF
15,NA,NA,TRBJ2-5,TRBV4-1,TGCGCCAGCAGCCAAGAGACAGCCGTTCAAGAGACCCAGTACTTC,CASSQETAVQETQYF
16,NA,NA,TRBJ2-7,TRBV6-6,TGTGCCAGCAGTTACTCCCTAGGTGGGAGCTCCTACGAGCAGTACTTC,CASSYSLGGSSYEQYF
14,NA,NA,TRBJ2-5,TRBV6-5,TGTGCCAGCAGTTACTCTCGGGGAGGCGAGACCCAGTACTTC,CASSYSRGGETQYF
14,NA,NA,TRBJ2-3,TRBV6-6,TGTGCCAGCAGTTACGGGCCGGGGTCCTACGAGCAGTATTTT,CASSYGPGSYEQYF
15,NA,NA,TRBJ2-2,TRBV11-3,TGTGCCAGCAGCTCCTCCTCAAGTGGAACCGGGGAGCTGTTTTTT,CASSSSSSGTGELFF
17,NA,few,TRBJ2-1,TRBV7-6,TGTGCCAGCAGCCCAGAGGACAGTGATTCATTCTACAATGAGCAGTTCTTC,CASSPEDSDSFYNEQFF
14,NA,many,TRBJ2-1,TRBV6-1,TGTGCCAGCAGTTTGGCGTCATCCTACAATGAGCAGTTCTTC,CASSLASSYNEQFF
14,TRBD1,NA,TRBJ2-3,TRBV6-1,TGTGCCAGCAGTACGGACAGGGTAGGGGATACGCAGTATTTT,CASSTDRVGDTQYF
16,TRBD2,NA,TRBJ2-1,TRBV4-1,TGTGCCAGCAGCCAAGACGGAGCGGGAGATCCCTACGAGCAGTTCTTC,CASSQDGAGDPYEQFF
15,TRBD2,many,TRBJ2-1,TRBV12-3/TRBV12-4,TGTGCCAGCAGCCCGGGACTAGCGGGAGGGCCCCGGCAGTTCTTC,CASSPGLAGGPRQFF
16,NA,NA,TRBJ1-5,TRBV6-1,TGTGCCAGCAGTGAAGCTGGGGGCTCTGGCAATCAGCCCCAGCATTTT,CASSEAGGSGNQPQHF
15,NA,NA,TRBJ2-7,TRBV25-1,TGTGCCAGCAGAGATCAGGGGCGCGTTTACAATGAGCAGTACTTC,CASRDQGRVYNEQYF
15,TRBD1,NA,TRBJ1-3,TRBV6-1,TGTGCCAGCAGTTACGACAGGGGGACTGGAAACACCATATATTTT,CASSYDRGTGNTIYF
12,NA,few,TRBJ2-5,TRBV10-3,TGTGCCATCGCCTCGAACCAAGAGACCCAGTACTTC,CAIASNQETQYF
15,NA,few,TRBJ2-1,TRBV7-2,TGTGCCAGCAGCTTGGGCGTCAGCTCCTACAATGAGCAGTTCTTC,CASSLGVSSYNEQFF
15,NA,NA,TRBJ2-7,TRBV11-2,TGTGCCAGCAGCTTAGGCCGGGACAACTCCTACGAGCAGTACTTC,CASSLGRDNSYEQYF
15,NA,NA,TRBJ2-1,TRBV12-3/TRBV12-4,TGTGCCAGCAGTCAAAGCGAGGGGGGCTACAATGAGCAGTTCTTC,CASSQSEGGYNEQFF